This T cell receptor (beta chain) is from a study of response to subunit inactivated influenza vaccine. Concerning this clonotype: Antigen specificity is unknown.

TCRdb re-derived calls from the RT-PCR reads in MiXCR, one entry per CDR3 protein. Of a few hundred thousand distinct CDR3 sequences listed, over 20% are singletons. CDR1 is SGDLS and CDR2 is YYNGEE in the germline V gene. V lost 2 bases and J lost 5; bases outside the gene matches: 7. This CDR3 is built from 15 residues. Study-wide results and limits: After each seasonal influenza vaccination, few new T cells are recruited, the authors suggested.

The sample here was PBMCs from blood, taken less than 22 months after vaccination. The clonotype was recovered from a man aged 50-75 years who received an inactivated influenza vaccine. The chain carries TRBV9 and TRBJ2-7; 10 bases are a match to TRBD2. The CDR3: CASSVSGRPPDEQYF. CDR3 DNA: TGTGCCAGCAGCGTTAGCGGGAGGCCTCCTGACGAGCAGTACTTC.